This T cell receptor beta chain was identified during a study of blood T cell repertoires in COVID-19 (dated by TCRdb to the early 2020s). A note on the overall study: Collaborator samples came from the United States, Italy and Spain and covered acute and convalescent phases of COVID-19. The repertoires were made available in a free public database intended to serve as a resource for research on the immune response to SARS-CoV-2. HLA class I and class II types, where available, came from metadata supplied by the sample provider rather than from assay-based typing. The material from the prospective study consisted of cDNA or gDNA derived from T cells, B-cell-depleted T cells, or PBMCs. Samples came from the ongoing ImmuneRACE study (first 160 participants) plus 1,254 subjects from 6 global collaborators. The sample metadata nearly always contained a de-identified subject ID, COVID-19 status, age in years and sex. Subjects who had been exposed to COVID-19, were actively infected with it, or had recovered from it provided the deeply sampled blood TCRbeta repertoires that made up the dataset.

The CDR3 holds 15 amino acids from the cysteine to the phenylalanine. Just CDR3 DNA is preserved here, 45 bases in frame from base 1. The junction shows trimming of 4 bases on V and 10 bases on J, plus 19 bases between the germline ends. The germline V gene (reference sequence) specifies SEHNR as CDR1 and FQNEAQ as CDR2. Broad study findings and their caveats: The quantity of clinical and demographic metadata differed by source and by participant and was supplied without curation.

TCRbeta CDR3 regions were amplified from genomic DNA by means of the immunoSEQ Assay, a bias-controlled multiplex PCR. Processing in the source paper ran as follows. Within the assay, amplification of reference gene primers was used to estimate how many nucleated cells each sample contained. To quantify the absolute abundance of each unique TCRbeta CDR3 rearrangement, sequence reads were collapsed and filtered. Productive Simpson clonality was computed per sample as the square root of Simpson's diversity index over productive rearrangements. TCRdb took this table from immuneACCESS and kept in-frame rearrangements with V and J called. Such tables lack part of the clones; where checked against another copy, unresolved V genes explain under half of the gap, and the rest is unexplained. The V and J calls and the clone size are those of that table, but D and trimming were determined from the DNA. This sample holds 150,000 to 250,000 clones; approximately 90% were observed only once. The top ten hold approximately 2.4% of the sample.

Note on this clone: Its target antigen remains unknown. Nothing much larger sits one base from this clone, and base qualities are not available.

In the prospective study, participants were about 18 to 95 years old, resided in about two dozen geographic areas of the United States, and were enrolled through a virtual design. In the prospective study, participants were assigned to cohorts based on the clinical history participants reported in a screening survey and a study questionnaire. Recovered participants in ImmuneRACE Cohort 3 were defined as having two consecutive negative NP/OP PCR tests, clearance from a healthcare professional, or resolution of symptoms. Mobile phlebotomists in the prospective study collected whole blood, serum and a nasopharyngeal or oropharyngeal swab from every participant. Additional blood draws and questionnaires over a 2-month period could optionally be provided by prospective study participants. Before DNA extraction, prospective study blood samples were shipped either frozen or at room temperature.

The chain was built from TRBV7-9 and TRBJ1-4; matching of 6 bases hints at TRBD1 as the D gene. The sequenced sample consisted of PBMCs or T cells enriched from blood (not recorded which). This receptor was obtained from a woman in her 30s who had recovered from COVID-19. The CDR3 corresponds to CASSSLGQDVTKLFF. In nucleotides, the sequence is TGTGCCAGCAGCTCGTTGGGACAAGACGTTACAAAACTGTTTTTT.